The sequence of this TCR beta chain was determined in a study of CD8 T cells in ankylosing spondylitis (dated 2017 in TCRdb). For the wider study: T cell receptor beta repertoires were profiled in healthy donors and ankylosing spondylitis patients so that disease-linked TCR variants could be found. The whole study cohort included 108 healthy donors and around 24 ankylosing spondylitis patients. Peripheral blood samples were taken, and synovial fluid was additionally collected from ankylosing spondylitis patients. General findings and caveats noted by the study authors: The disease-linked clones were reported as significantly enriched in matched synovial fluid samples from ankylosing spondylitis patients. In peripheral blood, the disease-linked clones were found at relatively low frequencies and had a CD8+ phenotype. Some motif variants had previously been reported in the synovial fluid and blood of reactive arthritis patients, which suggests shared mechanisms of disease initiation. Blood from ankylosing spondylitis patients appeared to be characterized by a TCR beta motif composed of under 10 highly homologous amino acid variants.

The germline V gene specifies SGHRS as CDR1 and YFSETQ as CDR2. V lost 0 bases and J lost 14 bases; the stretch between them is 11 bases long. Counted from cysteine to phenylalanine, this CDR3 has 12 amino acids. Only the CDR3 part of the read is kept: 36 bases, read in frame from the first base. A word on this clonotype: Its antigen is currently not known. The input lacks base qualities; no much larger clone sits a single base away.

The reads were generated on an Illumina HiSeq 2500. Quantitative 5'-RACE with molecular barcodes was the method used to prepare the TCR beta libraries. In the source study's methods: Disease-linked TCR variants were identified with a new computational method built on a probabilistic model of VDJ rearrangement. TCRdb handled the public reads itself, with Q25 trimming in fastp and clone calling in MiXCR, and kept productive beta chains. Every entry covers one CDR3 protein and lists the most common genes and DNA from its rows. The V and J calls here are based on TCRdb, not the publication. The sample table records 670,000 or so distinct CDR3 sequences; over 15% of these occur just once. In total, the top ten clones hold around 19% of the sample.

The receptor's source is a male donor with ankylosing spondylitis. The sample consisted of blood, either unsorted or a sorted T cell fraction (not recorded which). Recombination connected TRBV5-1 to TRBJ2-2; a confident D gene designation cannot be given. The CDR3 loop reads CASSLEKQRLFF. The DNA reads as follows: TGCGCCAGCAGCTTGGAGAAGCAAAGACTGTTTTTT.